This TCR beta chain is drawn from a study of CD4+ T cells in melanoma. Findings of the study overall: Diverse differentiation states were reported for melanoma neoantigen-specific CD4+ T cells. A reported correlation linked neoantigen-specific CD4+ T cells to CD8+, macrophage and B cell function.

Generated by immunoSEQ multiplex PCR, the TCRdb table keeps only in-frame clones and is missing some. Here the sample spans roughly 18,000 clones, about 83% being singletons. Losses at the gene ends were 5 bases for V and 8 bases for J; bases not matched to a gene: 13. In germline, CDR1 is SNHLY, CDR2 FYNNEI. This CDR3 contains 16 residues. This clone was picked up one time. Its antigen is unknown. The sequencing input was cells from a culture (not recorded whether cultured in vitro). This sequence was found in a human donor with melanoma. The chain joins TRBV2 to TRBJ1-4; TRBD1 aligns across 8 bases. In DNA form, the CDR3 reads TGTGCCAGCAGTCCTAAAGTGTCAGGGGGCGGGGAAAAACTGTTTTTT. It specifies CASSPKVSGGGEKLFF.